This is a list of T cell receptor beta chains from one sample in a study of T-cell reconstitution after alpha-beta-depleted transplantation in children. TCRdb used MiXCR to reprocess the PCR reads, holding one entry per CDR3 protein. The sample has approximately 650,000 distinct CDR3 sequences, about 12% seen once. The sequences come from PBMCs, collected before TCRalphabeta/CD19-depleted stem cell transplant. The receptors here all came from a girl aged 2-10 years with congenital amegakaryocytic thrombocytopenia, due to receive a stem cell transplant. Each CDR3 is given with its conserved first and last residue. Fields, in order: D gene, clone size, CDR3 length, J gene, V gene, CDR3 protein, CDR3 DNA. The D gene is left open where the match is weak. Clone size, where shown, is once, few, many, or a class for clones that have expanded.

- many 12 TRBJ1-2 TRBV10-3 CAISESNYGYTF TGTGCCATCAGTGAGTCCAACTATGGCTACACCTTC
TRBD2 many 14 TRBJ2-3 TRBV5-1 CASSHSGFTDTQYF TGCGCCAGCAGCCATAGCGGGTTCACAGATACGCAGTATTTT
TRBD2 - 16 TRBJ2-1 TRBV20-1 CCARDLRTSGSHEQFF TGCTGTGCTAGAGACCTCAGGACTAGCGGGAGTCATGAGCAGTTCTTC
- - 14 TRBJ2-5 TRBV9 CASSVYREGETQYF TGTGCCAGCAGCGTATACAGGGAGGGGGAGACCCAGTACTTC
TRBD2 many 15 TRBJ2-1 TRBV5-1 CASSFSLAGGNEQFF TGCGCCAGCAGCTTCAGTCTAGCGGGGGGCAATGAGCAGTTCTTC
TRBD1 - 15 TRBJ2-2 TRBV5-5 CASSGTVPWTGELFF TGTGCCAGCAGCGGGACAGTCCCCTGGACCGGGGAGCTGTTTTTT
- few 15 TRBJ1-2 TRBV5-1 CASSLAVRRHAGYTF TGCGCCAGCAGCTTGGCCGTCCGAAGACATGCTGGCTACACCTTC
TRBD1 many 15 TRBJ2-5 TRBV6-1 CASRGFGQGQETQYF TGTGCCAGCAGGGGATTCGGACAGGGACAAGAGACCCAGTACTTC
TRBD1 few 15 TRBJ2-2 TRBV20-1 CSAQRDRESTGELFF TGCAGTGCTCAGAGAGACAGGGAGAGCACCGGGGAGCTGTTTTTT
TRBD1 - 18 TRBJ2-6 TRBV11-1 CASRLGRTGDSGANVLTF TGTGCCAGCCGCTTAGGGCGGACAGGGGACTCTGGGGCCAACGTCCTGACTTTC